This T cell receptor (beta chain) was recovered during a study of post-analysis software for immune sequencing data. Background on the study: Recorded subtypes: relapsing-remitting, secondary progressive, progressive-relapsing; some patients unannotated.

For this clonotype: Its antigen is unknown.

The germline CDR1 and CDR2 sequences are DFQATT and SNEGSKA (reference sequence). Trimming removed 1 base at V and 4 bases at J, with 14 bases between. CDR3 length equals 14 residues. Notes on the study in general: F measure showed strong co-clustering of same-batch samples. Relative to controls, patients had about 5 TRBV segments at higher frequency, with TRBV5-6, TRBV5-1 and TRBV20-1 among these.

Tagging with unique molecular identifiers was a feature of the TCR beta cDNA libraries. TCRdb itself ran the PCR reads through MiXCR, one entry per CDR3 protein. The sample comprises 740,000 or so distinct CDR3 sequences, 53% of which are singletons, and 4.6% rests with the top ten. The sequencing input was blood. This chain uses TRBV20-1 with TRBJ2-7, with D possibly matching TRBD2 (5 bases). This receptor was obtained from a girl aged 10 to 17 with multiple sclerosis. The CDR3 region has the DNA TGCAGTGCTAGAGCGGAGGCCAGAAGATACGAGCAGTACTTC. Protein product: CSARAEARRYEQYF.